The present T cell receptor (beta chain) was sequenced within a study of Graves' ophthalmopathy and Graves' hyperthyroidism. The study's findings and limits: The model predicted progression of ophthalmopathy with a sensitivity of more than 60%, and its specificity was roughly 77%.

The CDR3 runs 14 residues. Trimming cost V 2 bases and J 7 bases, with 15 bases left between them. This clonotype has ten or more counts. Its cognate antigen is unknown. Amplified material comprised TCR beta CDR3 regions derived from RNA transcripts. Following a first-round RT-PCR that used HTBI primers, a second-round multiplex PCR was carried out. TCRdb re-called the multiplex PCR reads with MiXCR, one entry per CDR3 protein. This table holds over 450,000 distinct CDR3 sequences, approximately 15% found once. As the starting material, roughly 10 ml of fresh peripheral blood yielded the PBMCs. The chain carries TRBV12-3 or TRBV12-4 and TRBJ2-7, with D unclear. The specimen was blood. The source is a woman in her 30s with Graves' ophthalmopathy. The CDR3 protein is CASSLYGTLGEQYF. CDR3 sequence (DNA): TGTGCCAGCAGTTTATATGGCACCTTGGGAGAGCAGTACTTC.